Below, 14 T cell receptor beta chains from the same sample are listed, as sequenced in a study of cytomegalovirus exposure and HLA in healthy donors. PCR employed 60 Vbeta and 13 Jbeta primers. Clones were sequenced by immunoSEQ multiplex PCR, and TCRdb holds only the in-frame ones, with some missing. The sample comprises around 180,000 clones, over 65% of which are singletons, and approximately 2.5% rests with the top ten. The sequencing sample was made of PBMCs. These receptors were collected from a man aged 55 to 69 in good health and CMV-seronegative.

The genes are TRBV5-4 and TRBJ2-7; 10 bases match TRBD2. There are 17 residues in the CDR3. From germline, CDR1 is SGHNT and CDR2 YYREEE (reference sequence). DNA for the CDR3: TGTGCTGCAGCAGCTGGAGGGCTAGCGGGAGTCTTCTACGAGCAGTACTTC. As protein: CAAAAGGLAGVFYEQYF.

V gene TRBV7-8 combines with J gene TRBJ2-7, with 15 bases fitting TRBD2. The CDR3 spans 16 residues. The V gene end was trimmed by 5 bases and the J gene end by 6 bases; junction bases not matched to a gene: 8. Germline assignment: CDR1 SGHVS and CDR2 FQNEAQ. CDR3 loop: CASSGGPGLAGGEQYF. Here the CDR3 DNA reads TGTGCCAGCAGCGGCGGCCCGGGACTAGCGGGAGGCGAGCAGTACTTC.

V usage is TRBV10-3 and J usage is TRBJ2-1, with D uncertain. Trimming removed 0 bases at V and 8 bases at J, with 11 bases between. Germline loops: CDR1 ENHRY, CDR2 SYGVKD. The CDR3 is 14 amino acids. CDR3 amino acids: CAISESAKADEQFF. The CDR3 bases are TGTGCCATCAGTGAGTCAGCGAAAGCTGATGAGCAGTTCTTC.

The gene calls are TRBV11-2 and TRBJ1-2; 9 nucleotides match TRBD1. V shed 5 bases and J 2 bases; nucleotides not matched to a gene: 6. Germline V gene sequence: CDR1 SGHAT, CDR2 FQNNGV. The CDR3 contains 15 residues. The CDR3 spells CASSPWTGANYGYTF. Written as DNA, the CDR3 is TGTGCCAGCAGCCCGTGGACAGGGGCCAACTATGGCTACACCTTC.

V is TRBV18 and J is TRBJ1-2; D perhaps matches TRBD1 (6 bases). This CDR3 comprises 17 residues. Germline lookup yields CDR1 KGHSH and CDR2 LQKENI. Trimming removed 6 bases from V and 0 bases from J, with 20 bases in between. The CDR3 is CASSHVPRDKANYGYTF. The CDR3 bases are TGTGCCAGCTCGCATGTCCCCCGGGACAAGGCTAACTATGGCTACACCTTC. Full variable domain (outside the CDR3, taken from reference TRBV18 and TRBJ1-2): NAGVMQNPRHLVRRRGQEARLRCSPMKGHSHVYWYRQLPEEGLKFMVYLQKENIIDESGMPKERFSAEFPKEGPSILRIQQVVRGDSAAYFCASSHVPRDKANYGYTFGSGTRLTVV.

A remark on this clone: At one end the junction does not follow the germline gene, possibly because of a read error. The chain links TRBV19 to TRBJ1-5; no firm D call. CDR1 and CDR2 from the germline V gene are LNHDA and SQIVND (reference sequence). There are 17 residues in the CDR3. The CDR3 DNA sequence: TGTGCCAGTACTAAGGATCACCCAAAATCTAGCAATCAGCCCCAGAATTTT. It codes for CASTKDHPKSSNQPQNF.

This clone was detected only once. This chain joins TRBV15 and TRBJ2-1, with 7 bases matching TRBD2. The ends lost 3 bases at V and 5 bases at J; junction bases unmatched: 7. Germline V gene lookup returns CDR1 LNHNV and CDR2 YYDKDF (reference sequence). The CDR3 spans 15 residues. The CDR3 protein is CATSSGLAANNEQFF. As DNA, the CDR3 is TGTGCCACCAGCAGCGGGCTAGCGGCAAACAATGAGCAGTTCTTC.

This chain joins TRBV6-1 and TRBJ1-1; no reliable D call. Germline CDR1 is MNHNS and CDR2 is SASEGT. V lost 5 bases, J lost 1 base, and 11 bases lay in between. This CDR3 has 14 residues. CDR3 DNA: TGTGCCAGCAGTCCCCGAGATGCGAACACTGAAGCTTTCTTT. Translated, it gives CASSPRDANTEAFF.

The table lists this clone with a few counts. V gene TRBV7-9 combines with J gene TRBJ2-7, with D maybe TRBD1 (5 bases). The CDR3 consists of 13 residues. From germline, CDR1 is SEHNR and CDR2 FQNEAQ (reference sequence). Trimming removed 5 bases from V and 7 bases from J, with 15 bases in between. The CDR3 coding sequence is TGTGCCAGCAGCCCTTCAGGTAGGGGAGAGCAGTACTTC. Its translation: CASSPSGRGEQYF.

The gene calls are TRBV6-6 and TRBJ2-5; D ambiguous. Per the germline V gene, CDR1 is MNHNY and CDR2 is SVGAGI (reference sequence). V was trimmed by 4 bases and J by 3 bases, leaving 9 bases between them. The CDR3 is 13 amino acids. CDR3 nucleotides: TGTGCCAGCAGTTCACTCCAAAAAGAGACCCAGTACTTC. It translates to CASSSLQKETQYF.

The rearrangement links TRBV29-1 to TRBJ2-1, with 9 bases lining up with TRBD2. This CDR3 is 13 amino acids long. Germline CDR1 SQVTM, CDR2 ANQGSEA. V gave up 7 bases and J gave up 7 bases; unmatched junction bases: 8. The CDR3 loop reads CSGQLAGLNEQFF. The CDR3 region has the DNA TGCAGCGGACAACTAGCGGGCCTTAATGAGCAGTTCTTC.

The chain couples TRBV19 to TRBJ1-2, with 10 bases that match TRBD1. CDR3 length: 13 residues. Unmatched junction bases numbered 4, after V lost 8 bases and J lost 4 bases. Germline CDR1 is LNHDA and CDR2 is SQIVND (reference sequence). In nucleotides, the CDR3 is TGTGCCAGTGCGGACAGGGGGGGCTATGGCTACACCTTC. This translates into CASADRGGYGYTF.

This clone has a single count. The gene calls are TRBV4-2 and TRBJ2-5; 13 nucleotides match TRBD2. Germline V CDR1 and CDR2: LGHNA, YNFKEQ. The CDR3 consists of 16 residues. After removal of 3 bases from V and 0 bases from J, the junction contained 1 base not matched to a gene. CDR3 sequence: CASSHGTSGDQETQYF. In nucleotides, the CDR3 is TGTGCCAGCAGCCACGGGACTAGCGGGGACCAAGAGACCCAGTACTTC.

The chain carries TRBV15 and TRBJ2-7; 8 bases align to TRBD1. The CDR3 has 17 residues. The germline CDR1 and CDR2 sequences are LNHNV and YYDKDF (reference sequence). Unmatched junction bases numbered 12, after V lost 4 bases and J lost 1 base. DNA of the CDR3: TGTGCCACCAGCAATCTTACTTGGACAGGGAGGTCCTACGAGCAGTACTTC. It yields the protein CATSNLTWTGRSYEQYF.